Listed below are T cell receptor beta chains from one sample, sequenced in a study of blood T cell repertoires in COVID-19. Sequencing used immunoSEQ multiplex PCR; TCRdb keeps in-frame clones, though not all of them. The table has about 77,000 clones, about 92% seen once. Sequenced sample: peripheral blood. These receptors came from an elderly woman with active or convalescent COVID-19. The CDR3 runs from the conserved cysteine through the conserved F or W. The D gene is left open where the match is weak. Size values are once, few and many counts, or a class for expanded clones, and some rows have none.

D | J | size | V | CDR3 | DNA
NA | TRBJ1-5 | NA | TRBV7-2 | CASSSTLAQPQHF | TGTGCCAGCAGCTCAACGTTGGCTCAGCCCCAGCATTTT
TRBD2 | TRBJ2-1 | NA | TRBV7-2 | CASSSHRSERGGNNEQFF | TGTGCCAGCAGCTCTCACCGCTCCGAGCGGGGGGGCAACAATGAGCAGTTCTTC
NA | TRBJ1-1 | NA | TRBV28 | CASSFDSLNTEAFF | TGTGCCAGCAGTTTTGACAGCCTGAACACTGAAGCTTTCTTT
NA | TRBJ1-5 | NA | TRBV19 | CASSIEGAGPGNQPQHF | TGTGCCAGTAGTATAGAAGGAGCGGGGCCAGGCAATCAGCCCCAGCATTTT
NA | TRBJ1-3 | NA | TRBV24-1 | CATGRGVSLRNADTIYF | TGTGCCACCGGACGGGGGGTTAGCCTACGGAACGCAGACACCATATATTTT
NA | TRBJ1-6 | once | TRBV5-6 | CASSPGVSSYNSPLHF | TGTGCCAGCAGTCCAGGGGTCAGCTCCTATAATTCACCCCTCCACTTT
TRBD2 | TRBJ2-1 | NA | TRBV7-3 | CASSLLAGGPNSNEQFF | TGTGCCAGCAGCTTACTAGCGGGGGGGCCCAATTCGAATGAGCAGTTCTTC
TRBD1 | TRBJ2-5 | NA | TRBV4-1 | CASSLTGDQETQYF | TGCGCCAGCAGCCTTACAGGGGACCAAGAGACCCAGTACTTC
NA | TRBJ1-6 | NA | TRBV18 | CASSPGARNSPLHF | TGTGCCAGCTCACCAGGGGCGCGAAATTCACCCCTCCACTTT
NA | TRBJ1-1 | NA | TRBV4-1 | CASSQDVKDWLNTEAFF | TGCGCCAGCAGCCAAGATGTAAAAGACTGGTTGAACACTGAAGCTTTCTTT
TRBD1 | TRBJ2-3 | once | TRBV6-1 | CASSEFSGTGYF | TGTGCCAGCAGTGAATTTTCTGGGACAGGGTATTTT
NA | TRBJ2-7 | NA | TRBV28 | CASRLSAYEQYF | TGTGCCAGCAGGCTCAGTGCCTACGAGCAGTACTTC
TRBD1 | TRBJ1-3 | NA | TRBV4-1 | CASSPLGTAGNTIYF | TGCGCCAGCAGCCCCCTGGGGACAGCTGGAAACACCATATATTTT
TRBD1 | TRBJ2-7 | NA | TRBV27 | CASSAGQGTYEQYF | TGTGCCAGCAGTGCGGGACAGGGGACCTACGAGCAGTACTTC
TRBD1 | TRBJ1-2 | NA | TRBV5-6 | CASGRTGRGANYGYTF | TGTGCCAGCGGGCGGACAGGGAGGGGAGCTAACTATGGCTACACCTTC
TRBD1 | TRBJ1-1 | NA | TRBV12-3/TRBV12-4 | CASSLGDSTEAFF | TGTGCCAGCAGTTTAGGGGACAGCACTGAAGCTTTCTTT
TRBD1 | TRBJ1-3 | NA | TRBV7-8 | CASSPRDRSSGNTIYF | TGTGCCAGCAGCCCTAGGGACAGGAGCTCTGGAAACACCATATATTTT
TRBD1 | TRBJ1-5 | NA | TRBV28 | CASGWTGAGSNQPQHF | TGTGCCAGCGGGTGGACAGGGGCGGGAAGCAATCAGCCCCAGCATTTT